The rows below give T cell receptor beta chains drawn from one sample of a study of T-cell memory formation after mild COVID-19. TCRdb reanalysed the 5' RACE reads using MiXCR and keeps one entry per CDR3 protein. The repertoire consists of 240,000 or so distinct CDR3 sequences, with 8.5% to 9.5% occurring once and the leading ten covering 22%. Source material: PBMCs or a T cell subset sorted from them (not recorded which). These receptors were collected from a man between 18 and 35 years old who had mild COVID-19 (a few samples of this study predate the infection). Cell type and time point are not known. The CDR3 runs from the conserved cysteine through the conserved F or W. D genes are given only for firm matches.

cdr3_aa: CASSSVRDYGYTF
d_call: .
cdr3_length: 13
v_call: TRBV27

cdr3_aa: CSASGTVNTDTQYF
d_call: TRBD1
cdr3_length: 14
v_call: TRBV20-1

cdr3_aa: CASSQVINTEAFF
d_call: .
cdr3_length: 13
v_call: TRBV6-6

cdr3_aa: CASSLERWDVNTGELFF
d_call: .
cdr3_length: 17
v_call: TRBV12-3/TRBV12-4

cdr3_aa: CASSSLRGGGTTQYF
d_call: TRBD2
cdr3_length: 15
v_call: TRBV7-2

cdr3_aa: CASSHVTLGSYNEQFF
d_call: .
cdr3_length: 16
v_call: TRBV3-1

cdr3_aa: CASSLRVRGSYNEQFF
d_call: .
cdr3_length: 16
v_call: TRBV5-1

cdr3_aa: CASSTIQSSYNEQFF
d_call: .
cdr3_length: 15
v_call: TRBV7-2

cdr3_aa: CASSRLAGGRNEQFF
d_call: TRBD2
cdr3_length: 15
v_call: TRBV6-2/TRBV6-3

cdr3_aa: CASSLSGRENTIYF
d_call: .
cdr3_length: 14
v_call: TRBV7-2

cdr3_aa: CASSFSMINTGELFF
d_call: .
cdr3_length: 15
v_call: TRBV7-9

cdr3_aa: CASSLGATRNGYTF
d_call: .
cdr3_length: 14
v_call: TRBV12-3/TRBV12-4

cdr3_aa: CASSSRTGVGETQYF
d_call: TRBD1
cdr3_length: 15
v_call: TRBV9

cdr3_aa: CASRGRAFNTDTQYF
d_call: .
cdr3_length: 15
v_call: TRBV12-3/TRBV12-4

cdr3_aa: CSARDRRSGGYNEQFF
d_call: TRBD2
cdr3_length: 16
v_call: TRBV20-1

cdr3_aa: CASSLEFNEQFF
d_call: .
cdr3_length: 12
v_call: TRBV7-9

cdr3_aa: CASSPRGRSPDTQYF
d_call: .
cdr3_length: 15
v_call: TRBV11-2

cdr3_aa: CASSYSRNSYEQYF
d_call: .
cdr3_length: 14
v_call: TRBV6-2/TRBV6-3

cdr3_aa: CASRTTGETQYF
d_call: .
cdr3_length: 12
v_call: TRBV2

cdr3_aa: CASSVQTESTEAFF
d_call: .
cdr3_length: 14
v_call: TRBV9

cdr3_aa: CASRPGQAYEQYF
d_call: TRBD1
cdr3_length: 13
v_call: TRBV12-3/TRBV12-4

cdr3_aa: CASSAYQGVYNEQFF
d_call: TRBD1
cdr3_length: 15
v_call: TRBV7-2

cdr3_aa: CAISESERNGYTF
d_call: .
cdr3_length: 13
v_call: TRBV10-3

cdr3_aa: CASRDNRGRDTGELFF
d_call: TRBD1
cdr3_length: 16
v_call: TRBV6-6

cdr3_aa: CASSLEGVLVYF
d_call: .
cdr3_length: 12
v_call: TRBV3-1

cdr3_aa: CSVGVASITDTQYF
d_call: .
cdr3_length: 14
v_call: TRBV29-1

cdr3_aa: CASSLARDRYTDTQYF
d_call: .
cdr3_length: 16
v_call: TRBV7-2

cdr3_aa: CASSPTGPQETQYF
d_call: .
cdr3_length: 14
v_call: TRBV3-1

cdr3_aa: CASSFGGGGSQPQHF
d_call: .
cdr3_length: 15
v_call: TRBV27

cdr3_aa: CASIRRVPGANVLTF
d_call: .
cdr3_length: 15
v_call: TRBV5-6

cdr3_aa: CAISPPGDTEAFF
d_call: .
cdr3_length: 13
v_call: TRBV10-3

cdr3_aa: CASSFPRSSGDTQYF
d_call: .
cdr3_length: 15
v_call: TRBV12-3/TRBV12-4

cdr3_aa: CASSLGQRNEKLFF
d_call: .
cdr3_length: 14
v_call: TRBV5-1

cdr3_aa: CATSRSQGRAGELFF
d_call: .
cdr3_length: 15
v_call: TRBV24-1

cdr3_aa: CSANRGEETQYF
d_call: .
cdr3_length: 12
v_call: TRBV20-1

cdr3_aa: CASSLAVGGQQYF
d_call: .
cdr3_length: 13
v_call: TRBV5-5

cdr3_aa: CASSLKGGLRTGELFF
d_call: TRBD1
cdr3_length: 16
v_call: TRBV12-3/TRBV12-4

cdr3_aa: CASSLRRGPYTEAFF
d_call: .
cdr3_length: 15
v_call: TRBV7-2

cdr3_aa: CSARNSLELYSNQPQHF
d_call: .
cdr3_length: 17
v_call: TRBV20-1

cdr3_aa: CASSLAPGTDTQYF
d_call: .
cdr3_length: 14
v_call: TRBV7-6

cdr3_aa: CASRGLAGGASTDTQYF
d_call: TRBD2
cdr3_length: 17
v_call: TRBV12-3/TRBV12-4

cdr3_aa: CASSPEQRLPPTDTQYF
d_call: .
cdr3_length: 17
v_call: TRBV4-2

cdr3_aa: CASSRSEGVGKLFF
d_call: .
cdr3_length: 14
v_call: TRBV4-1

cdr3_aa: CASSSSGSTEAFF
d_call: .
cdr3_length: 13
v_call: TRBV5-1

cdr3_aa: CASSRGNLDYGYTF
d_call: .
cdr3_length: 14
v_call: TRBV4-1

cdr3_aa: CASSFHPGEQYF
d_call: .
cdr3_length: 12
v_call: TRBV2

cdr3_aa: CASSLSGGPEAFF
d_call: TRBD1
cdr3_length: 13
v_call: TRBV7-9

cdr3_aa: CASSFQMQETQYF
d_call: .
cdr3_length: 13
v_call: TRBV27

cdr3_aa: CASSLVPGGGTGGYEQYF
d_call: TRBD1
cdr3_length: 18
v_call: TRBV11-2

cdr3_aa: CASSLNGEQFF
d_call: .
cdr3_length: 11
v_call: TRBV27

cdr3_aa: CASSSGTGRGGANVLTF
d_call: TRBD1
cdr3_length: 17
v_call: TRBV5-1

cdr3_aa: CASSYGLAGTQAKNIQYF
d_call: TRBD2
cdr3_length: 18
v_call: TRBV7-2

cdr3_aa: CSARERGANTGELFF
d_call: TRBD2
cdr3_length: 15
v_call: TRBV20-1

cdr3_aa: CASTTHTGRYQPQHF
d_call: .
cdr3_length: 15
v_call: TRBV6-2/TRBV6-3

cdr3_aa: CASSQPRDTQYF
d_call: .
cdr3_length: 12
v_call: TRBV4-1